This TCR beta chain was profiled in a study of blood T cells in healthy people across ages. Donation came from healthy Caucasian individuals in Russia who were aged roughly 6 to 95. Each donor had approximately 10 milliliters of peripheral blood drawn. Samples each had at least 5 micrograms of total RNA extracted. The CDR3 is 14 residues long. Trimming cost V 8 bases and J 2 bases, with 14 bases left between them. CDR1 MNHEY and CDR2 SVGEGT come from the germline V gene. A note on this clonotype: Its antigen remains unknown.

General study results and limits: CMV status of donors was not determined, possibly confounding expanded clonotype changes.

PCR was performed a second time for about 6 to 12 cycles using a sample-barcoded 5' primer and a J-beta primer mix. TCRdb itself ran the 5' RACE reads through MiXCR, one entry per CDR3 protein. Of about 1.4 million distinct CDR3 sequences listed, 59% are singletons. The rearrangement links TRBV6-2 or TRBV6-3 to TRBJ2-3, with TRBD1 as a possible D gene (5 bases). Sequenced: blood. The sequence came from a man aged 18 to 30 in good health. The CDR3: CASGVTDITDTQYF. Here the CDR3 DNA reads TGTGCCAGCGGTGTTACGGACATCACAGATACGCAGTATTTT.